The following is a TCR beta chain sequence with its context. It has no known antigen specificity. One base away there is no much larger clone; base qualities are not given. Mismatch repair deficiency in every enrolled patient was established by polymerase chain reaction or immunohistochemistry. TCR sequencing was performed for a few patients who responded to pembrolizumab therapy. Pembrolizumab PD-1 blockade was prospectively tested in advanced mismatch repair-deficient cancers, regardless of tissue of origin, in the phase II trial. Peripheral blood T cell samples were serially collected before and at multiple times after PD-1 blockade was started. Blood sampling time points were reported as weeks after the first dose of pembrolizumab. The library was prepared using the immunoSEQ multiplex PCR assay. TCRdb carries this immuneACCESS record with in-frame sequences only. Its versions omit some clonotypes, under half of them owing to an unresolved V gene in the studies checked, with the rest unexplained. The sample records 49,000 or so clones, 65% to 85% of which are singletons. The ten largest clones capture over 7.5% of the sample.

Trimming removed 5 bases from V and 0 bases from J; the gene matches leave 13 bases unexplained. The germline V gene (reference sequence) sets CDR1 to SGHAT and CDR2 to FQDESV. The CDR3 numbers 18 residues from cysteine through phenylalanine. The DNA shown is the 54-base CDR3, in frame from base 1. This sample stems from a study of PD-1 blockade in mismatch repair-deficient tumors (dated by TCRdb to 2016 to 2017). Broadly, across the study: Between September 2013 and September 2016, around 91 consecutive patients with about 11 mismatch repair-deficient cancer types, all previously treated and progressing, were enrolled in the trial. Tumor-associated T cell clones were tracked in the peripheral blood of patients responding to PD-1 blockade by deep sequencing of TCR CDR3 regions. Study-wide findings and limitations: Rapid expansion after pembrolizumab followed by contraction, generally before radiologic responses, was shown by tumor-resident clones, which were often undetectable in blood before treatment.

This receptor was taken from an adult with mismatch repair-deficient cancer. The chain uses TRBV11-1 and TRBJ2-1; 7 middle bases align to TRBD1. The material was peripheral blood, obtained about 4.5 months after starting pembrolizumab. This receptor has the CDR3 CASSRSGTAVRSYNEQFF. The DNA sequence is TGTGCCAGCAGCCGAAGTGGGACAGCAGTCCGCTCCTACAATGAGCAGTTCTTC.